These T cell receptor beta chains were read from a single sample in a study of blood T cells in healthy people across ages. One entry per CDR3 protein, called by TCRdb with MiXCR from the 5' RACE reads. The repertoire holds about 640,000 distinct CDR3 sequences, less than 35% seen once, with about 15% in the top ten. The specimen sequenced was blood. The receptors were gathered from a woman over 75 in good health. CDR3s include the opening cysteine and the closing phenylalanine or tryptophan. The D gene is left open where the match is weak. The size entry is marked missing in some rows and otherwise reads once, few, many or a size class.

>-|TRBJ2-7|many|TRBV30
CAWSGETYEQYF
TGTGCCTGGAGTGGGGAGACCTACGAGCAGTACTTC
>TRBD1|TRBJ1-2|-|TRBV29-1
CSVDGTDGYTF
TGCAGCGTTGACGGGACAGATGGCTACACCTTC
>-|TRBJ1-2|-|TRBV7-2
CASSPSVTYGYTF
TGTGCCAGCAGCCCGAGTGTAACCTATGGCTACACCTTC
>-|TRBJ2-1|many|TRBV2
CASSGRNEQFF
TGTGCCAGCAGTGGCCGCAATGAGCAGTTCTTC
>-|TRBJ2-7|many|TRBV6-2/TRBV6-3
CASRSAGFTYEQYF
TGTGCCAGCAGATCTGCGGGATTTACCTACGAGCAGTACTTC
>TRBD1|TRBJ2-4|many|TRBV2
CASSESRQGNKNIQYF
TGTGCCAGCAGTGAATCCCGACAGGGGAACAAAAACATTCAGTACTTC
>-|TRBJ2-7|-|TRBV6-5
CASSYSSASTTYEQYF
TGTGCCAGCAGTTACTCGTCGGCTAGCACGACGTACGAGCAGTACTTC
>TRBD1|TRBJ2-7|-|TRBV7-9
CASSSKGQGKDYEQYF
TGTGCCAGCAGCTCAAAGGGACAGGGGAAAGACTACGAGCAGTACTTC
>-|TRBJ2-4|once|TRBV5-1
CASSVGGSPNIQYF
TGCGCCAGCAGCGTGGGGGGCAGCCCAAACATTCAGTACTTC
>TRBD2|TRBJ2-5|-|TRBV7-8
CASSLERTSGVETQYF
TGTGCCAGCAGCTTAGAACGGACTAGCGGGGTAGAGACCCAGTACTTC
>TRBD1|TRBJ1-5|-|TRBV6-1
CASRQQGAGSNQPQHF
TGTGCCAGCAGACAACAGGGGGCTGGTAGCAATCAGCCCCAGCATTTT
>-|TRBJ2-5|many|TRBV7-9
CASSLYVAETQYF
TGTGCCAGCAGCTTATACGTTGCGGAGACCCAGTACTTC
>-|TRBJ2-7|many|TRBV29-1
CSVVQAYEQYF
TGCAGCGTTGTACAGGCCTACGAGCAGTACTTC
>TRBD1|TRBJ1-1|few|TRBV28
CASRLTGGAVAFF
TGTGCCAGCAGGCTTACAGGGGGCGCGGTAGCTTTCTTT
>-|TRBJ1-1|few|TRBV28
CASIGGGNTEAFF
TGTGCCAGCATCGGGGGCGGGAACACTGAAGCTTTCTTT
>-|TRBJ2-1|many|TRBV6-2/TRBV6-3
CASSYSVRGKMLDEQFF
TGTGCCAGCAGTTACTCGGTCCGGGGTAAAATGTTGGATGAGCAGTTCTTC
>TRBD1|TRBJ2-1|many|TRBV12-3/TRBV12-4
CASSAFGTDYNEQFF
TGTGCCAGCAGTGCGTTCGGGACAGACTACAATGAGCAGTTCTTC
>-|TRBJ1-1|many|TRBV20-1
CSARQGTEAFF
TGCAGTGCTAGGCAGGGGACTGAAGCTTTCTTT
>TRBD1|TRBJ2-2|-|TRBV9
CASSVGQEATGELFF
TGTGCCAGCAGCGTGGGACAGGAGGCCACCGGGGAGCTGTTTTTT
>TRBD1|TRBJ1-1|many|TRBV10-3
CAISEVGTGGEGNAEAFF
TGTGCCATCAGTGAGGTCGGGACAGGGGGCGAAGGGAACGCTGAAGCTTTCTTT
>-|TRBJ2-3|-|TRBV12-3/TRBV12-4
CASSLGRGMSADAQYF
TGTGCCAGCAGTTTAGGGCGGGGAATGAGCGCAGATGCGCAGTATTTC
>TRBD1|TRBJ2-3|many|TRBV12-3/TRBV12-4
CASSKRQGATPSTDTQYF
TGTGCCAGCAGTAAACGACAGGGGGCGACCCCAAGCACAGATACGCAGTATTTT
>TRBD2|TRBJ2-5|few|TRBV30
CAWNPAGVQETQYF
TGTGCCTGGAACCCAGCGGGGGTCCAAGAGACCCAGTACTTC
>TRBD1|TRBJ1-6|many|TRBV27
CASSVRGGGKYSPLHF
TGTGCCAGCTCCGTTAGAGGGGGCGGGAAATATTCACCCCTCCACTTT
>-|TRBJ1-4|many|TRBV5-5
CASSLIREEVLFF
TGTGCCAGCAGCTTGATCAGAGAGGAAGTACTGTTTTTT
>-|TRBJ2-7|-|TRBV7-2
CASSPRLPYEQYF
TGTGCCAGCAGTCCCCGTCTACCCTACGAGCAGTACTTC
>-|TRBJ2-7|many|TRBV7-2
CASSHGTRGYEQYF
TGTGCCAGCAGCCACGGGACGCGAGGCTACGAGCAGTACTTC
>-|TRBJ1-5|-|TRBV21-1
CASSITSSQPQHF
TGTGCCAGCAGCATTACGTCGAGCCAGCCCCAGCATTTT
>-|TRBJ2-7|many|TRBV20-1
CSADGVYEQYF
TGCAGTGCTGACGGCGTGTACGAGCAGTACTTC
>-|TRBJ1-5|many|TRBV28
CASSEVGGYNQPQHF
TGTGCCAGCAGTGAAGTAGGCGGTTACAATCAGCCCCAGCATTTT
>-|TRBJ2-7|many|TRBV29-1
CSVKAKKSATGVIYEQYF
TGCAGCGTGAAAGCCAAAAAATCGGCGACGGGGGTGATTTACGAGCAGTACTTC
>TRBD2|TRBJ2-3|many|TRBV20-1
CSAPLAGASTDTQYF
TGCAGTGCCCCACTAGCGGGGGCCAGCACAGATACGCAGTATTTT
>-|TRBJ2-1|few|TRBV4-2
CASCPQGGENNEQFF
TGTGCCAGCTGCCCCCAGGGGGGGGAAAACAATGAGCAGTTCTTC
>TRBD1|TRBJ2-1|-|TRBV5-4
CASSETGFETQFF
TGTGCCAGCAGCGAGACAGGGTTTGAGACCCAGTTCTTC
>-|TRBJ1-4|many|TRBV6-6
CASSYSIVAKPNEKLFF
TGTGCCAGCAGTTACTCGATAGTGGCCAAGCCTAATGAAAAACTGTTTTTT
>-|TRBJ1-1|many|TRBV30
CAWLTQFTEAFF
TGTGCCTGGCTTACCCAGTTCACTGAAGCTTTCTTT
>-|TRBJ2-5|many|TRBV7-6
CASSPRSKETQYF
TGTGCCAGCAGCCCACGCTCTAAAGAGACCCAGTACTTC
>-|TRBJ1-6|-|TRBV20-1
CSVPGQIHLHF
TGCAGTGTACCGGGACAAATCCACCTCCACTTT
>TRBD1|TRBJ2-7|many|TRBV4-3
CASSQGFGQVVSYEQYF
TGCGCCAGCAGCCAAGGGTTCGGACAGGTGGTCTCCTACGAGCAGTACTTC
>-|TRBJ2-3|many|TRBV24-1
CATSDLGAADTDTQYF
TGTGCCACCAGTGATTTGGGGGCTGCCGACACAGATACGCAGTATTTT
>TRBD2|TRBJ2-1|many|TRBV11-3
CASSSHQRGGQREQFF
TGTGCCAGCAGCTCCCATCAGCGGGGGGGCCAACGTGAGCAGTTCTTC
>TRBD1|TRBJ1-4|few|TRBV12-3/TRBV12-4
CASSSRGTLNEKLFF
TGTGCCAGCAGTTCCAGGGGGACATTAAATGAAAAACTGTTTTTT
>-|TRBJ2-5|-|TRBV5-5
CASSLAGQLPQEARYF
TGTGCCAGCAGCTTGGCAGGCCAGCTGCCTCAAGAGGCCCGGTACTTC
>TRBD2|TRBJ2-1|many|TRBV12-3/TRBV12-4
CASTRGGGEQFF
TGTGCCAGCACCCGGGGGGGCGGCGAGCAGTTCTTC
>-|TRBJ1-5|many|TRBV7-2
CASSPFQIGYSNQPQHF
TGTGCCAGCAGCCCCTTTCAGATCGGTTATAGCAATCAGCCCCAGCATTTT
>-|TRBJ1-4|few|TRBV5-1
CASSLDLGGGEKLFF
TGCGCCAGCAGCTTGGATCTGGGGGGCGGCGAAAAACTGTTTTTT
>TRBD1|TRBJ2-7|-|TRBV20-1
CSARQGADFNEQYF
TGCAGTGCCCGACAGGGGGCGGATTTCAACGAGCAGTACTTC
>-|TRBJ2-6|-|TRBV12-3/TRBV12-4
CTSSPFGANVLTF
TGTACCAGCAGTCCCTTTGGGGCCAACGTCCTGACTTTC
>-|TRBJ2-6|many|TRBV29-1
CSATTGISGANVLTF
TGCAGCGCCACAACAGGGATCTCTGGGGCCAACGTCCTGACTTTC
>TRBD2|TRBJ2-1|many|TRBV6-5
CASSYGTSGAYNEQFF
TGTGCCAGCAGTTACGGAACTAGCGGGGCTTACAATGAGCAGTTCTTC
>TRBD2|TRBJ2-1|-|TRBV24-1
CATTSVSYNEQFF
TGTGCCACGACTAGCGTATCATACAATGAGCAGTTCTTC
>-|TRBJ2-5|-|TRBV15
CATSRESTGETQYF
TGTGCCACCAGCAGAGAGTCAACGGGGGAGACCCAGTACTTC
>TRBD2|TRBJ2-1|few|TRBV10-3
CAISESGGPYNEQFF
TGTGCCATCAGTGAGAGCGGGGGGCCCTACAATGAGCAGTTCTTC
>TRBD2|TRBJ2-3|few|TRBV28
CASRVAGGAVTSTDTQYF
TGTGCCAGCAGGGTAGCGGGGGGGGCCGTTACTAGCACAGATACGCAGTATTTT